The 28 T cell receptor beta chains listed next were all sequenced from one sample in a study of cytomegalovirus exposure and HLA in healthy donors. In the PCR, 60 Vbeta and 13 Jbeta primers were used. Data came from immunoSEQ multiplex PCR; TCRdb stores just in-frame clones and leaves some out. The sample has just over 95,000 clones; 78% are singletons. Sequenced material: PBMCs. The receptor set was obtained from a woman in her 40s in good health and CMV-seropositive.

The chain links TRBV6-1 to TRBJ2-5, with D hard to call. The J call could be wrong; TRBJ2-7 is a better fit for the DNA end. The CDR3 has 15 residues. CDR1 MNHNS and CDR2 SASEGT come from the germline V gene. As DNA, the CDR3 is TGTGCCAGCAGGTATCTGCAGGCTACCTCCTACGAGCAGTACTTC. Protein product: CASRYLQATSYEQYF.

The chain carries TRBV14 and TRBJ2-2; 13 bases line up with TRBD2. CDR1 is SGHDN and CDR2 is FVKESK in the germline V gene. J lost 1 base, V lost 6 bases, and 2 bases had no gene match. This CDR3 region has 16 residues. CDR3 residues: CASSRTSGRNTGELFF. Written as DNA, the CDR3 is TGTGCCAGCAGTCGGACTAGCGGGAGGAACACCGGGGAGCTGTTTTTT.

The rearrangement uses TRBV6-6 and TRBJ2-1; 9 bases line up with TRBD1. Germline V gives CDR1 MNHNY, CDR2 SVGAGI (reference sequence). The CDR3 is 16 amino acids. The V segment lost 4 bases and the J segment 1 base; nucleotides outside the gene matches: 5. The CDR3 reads CASSSTGTGSYNEQFF. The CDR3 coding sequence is TGTGCCAGCAGTTCCACCGGGACAGGGTCCTACAATGAGCAGTTCTTC.

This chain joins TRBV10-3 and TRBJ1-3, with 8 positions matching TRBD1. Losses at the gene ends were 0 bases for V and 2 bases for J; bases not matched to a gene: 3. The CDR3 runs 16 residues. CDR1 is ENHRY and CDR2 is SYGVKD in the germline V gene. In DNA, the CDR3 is TGTGCCATCAGTGAGTCGCGGACAGGGACTGGAAACACCATATATTTT. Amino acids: CAISESRTGTGNTIYF.

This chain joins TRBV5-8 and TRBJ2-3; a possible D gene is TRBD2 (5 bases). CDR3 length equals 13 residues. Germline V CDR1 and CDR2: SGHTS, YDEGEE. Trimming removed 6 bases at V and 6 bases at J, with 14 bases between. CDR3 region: CASTPRGGDTQYF. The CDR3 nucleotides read TGTGCCAGCACCCCACGGGGTGGGGATACGCAGTATTTT.

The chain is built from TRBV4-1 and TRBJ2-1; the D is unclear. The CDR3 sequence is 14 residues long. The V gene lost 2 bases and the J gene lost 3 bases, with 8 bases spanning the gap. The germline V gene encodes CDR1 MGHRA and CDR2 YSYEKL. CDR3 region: CASSQSSSYNEQFF. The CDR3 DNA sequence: TGCGCCAGCAGCCAATCGAGTAGCTACAATGAGCAGTTCTTC.

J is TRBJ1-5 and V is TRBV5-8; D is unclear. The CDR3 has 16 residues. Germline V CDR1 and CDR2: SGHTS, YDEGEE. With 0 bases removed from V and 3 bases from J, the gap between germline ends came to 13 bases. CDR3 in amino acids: CASSLAADGLNQPQHF. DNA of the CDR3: TGTGCCAGCAGCTTGGCTGCTGACGGACTCAATCAGCCCCAGCATTTT.

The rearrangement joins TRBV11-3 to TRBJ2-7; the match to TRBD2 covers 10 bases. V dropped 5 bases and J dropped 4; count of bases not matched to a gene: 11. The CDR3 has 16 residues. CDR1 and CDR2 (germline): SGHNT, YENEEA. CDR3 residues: CASSEVIAGGGYEQYF. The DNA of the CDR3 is TGTGCCAGCAGCGAAGTGATAGCGGGAGGTGGGTACGAGCAGTACTTC.

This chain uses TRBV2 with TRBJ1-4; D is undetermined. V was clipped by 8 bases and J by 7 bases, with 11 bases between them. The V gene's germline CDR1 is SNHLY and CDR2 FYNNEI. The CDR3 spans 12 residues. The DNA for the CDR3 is TGTGCCAGCTTGGCAGGTGTTGAAAAACTGTTTTTT. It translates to CASLAGVEKLFF.

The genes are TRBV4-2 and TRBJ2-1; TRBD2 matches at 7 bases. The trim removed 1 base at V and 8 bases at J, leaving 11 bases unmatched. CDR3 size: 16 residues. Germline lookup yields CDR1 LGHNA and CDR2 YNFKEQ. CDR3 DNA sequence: TGTGCCAGCAGCCAAGCGCGGGGGAGGGATATCGATGAGCAGTTCTTC. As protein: CASSQARGRDIDEQFF.

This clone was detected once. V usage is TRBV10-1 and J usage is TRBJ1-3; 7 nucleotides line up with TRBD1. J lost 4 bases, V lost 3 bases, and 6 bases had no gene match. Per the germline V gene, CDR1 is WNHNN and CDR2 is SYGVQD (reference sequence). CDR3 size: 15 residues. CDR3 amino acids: CASSDRGNVGNTIYF. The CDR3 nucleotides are TGCGCCAGCAGTGACAGGGGGAACGTCGGAAACACCATATATTTT.

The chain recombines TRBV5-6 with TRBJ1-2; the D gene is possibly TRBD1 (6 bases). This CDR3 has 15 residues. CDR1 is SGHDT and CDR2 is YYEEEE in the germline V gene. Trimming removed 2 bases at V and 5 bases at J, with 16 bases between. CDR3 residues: CASSLTGKVGYGYTF. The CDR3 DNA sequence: TGTGCCAGCAGCTTAACAGGGAAGGTAGGGTATGGCTACACCTTC.

CDR3 coding DNA: TGCAGCGTTGAAAGGACAGAGAACACTGAAGCTTTCTTT. As protein: CSVERTENTEAFF. The chain uses TRBV29-1 and TRBJ1-1; tentatively, D is TRBD1 (6 bases). The length of the CDR3 is 13 residues. The V end lost 2 bases, the J end lost 1 base, and 8 bases lay between the germline ends. CDR1 and CDR2 (germline): SQVTM, ANQGSEA.

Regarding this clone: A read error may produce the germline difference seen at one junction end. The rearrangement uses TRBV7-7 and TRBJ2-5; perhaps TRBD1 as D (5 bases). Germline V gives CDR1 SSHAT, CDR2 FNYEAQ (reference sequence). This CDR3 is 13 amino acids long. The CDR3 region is CASSLQGEETQYF. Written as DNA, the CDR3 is TGTGCTAGCAGCTTGCAGGGTGAGGAGACCCAGTACTTC.

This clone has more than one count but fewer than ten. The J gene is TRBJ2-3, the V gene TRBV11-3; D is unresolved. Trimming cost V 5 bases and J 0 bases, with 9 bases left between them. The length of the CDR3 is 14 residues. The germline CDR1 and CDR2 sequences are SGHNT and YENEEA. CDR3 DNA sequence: TGTGCCAGCAGCCTCACCACTAGCACAGATACGCAGTATTTT. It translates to CASSLTTSTDTQYF.

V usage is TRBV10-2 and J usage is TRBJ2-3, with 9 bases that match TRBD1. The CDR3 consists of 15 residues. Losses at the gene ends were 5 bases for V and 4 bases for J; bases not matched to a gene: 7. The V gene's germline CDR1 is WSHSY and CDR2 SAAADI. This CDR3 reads CASSPQDRGADTQYF. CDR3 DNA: TGCGCCAGCAGTCCCCAAGACAGGGGGGCAGATACGCAGTATTTT.

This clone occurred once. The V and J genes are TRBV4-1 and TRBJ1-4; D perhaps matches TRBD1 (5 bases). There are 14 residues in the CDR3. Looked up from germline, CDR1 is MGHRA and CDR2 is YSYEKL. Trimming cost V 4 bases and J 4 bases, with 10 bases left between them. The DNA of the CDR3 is TGCGCCAGCAGCCGGGGCCGGCTTAATGAAAAACTGTTTTTT. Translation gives CASSRGRLNEKLFF.

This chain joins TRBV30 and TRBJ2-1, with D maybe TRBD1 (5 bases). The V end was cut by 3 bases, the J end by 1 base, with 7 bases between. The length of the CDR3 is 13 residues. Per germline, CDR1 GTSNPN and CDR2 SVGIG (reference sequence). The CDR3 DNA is TGTGCCTGGAGGGGGCGGTCCTACAATGAGCAGTTCTTC. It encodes CAWRGRSYNEQFF.

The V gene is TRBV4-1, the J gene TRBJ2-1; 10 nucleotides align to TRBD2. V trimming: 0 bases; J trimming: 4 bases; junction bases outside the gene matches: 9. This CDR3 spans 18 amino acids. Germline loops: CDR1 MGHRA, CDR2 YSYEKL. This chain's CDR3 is CASSQEGGSGREYNEQFF. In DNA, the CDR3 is TGCGCCAGCAGCCAAGAGGGGGGAAGCGGGAGGGAATACAATGAGCAGTTCTTC.

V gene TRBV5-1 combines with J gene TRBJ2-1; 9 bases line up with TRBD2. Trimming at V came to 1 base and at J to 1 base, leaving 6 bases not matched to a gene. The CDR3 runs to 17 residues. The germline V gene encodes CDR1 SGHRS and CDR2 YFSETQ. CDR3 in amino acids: CASSLRLAVLSYNEQFF. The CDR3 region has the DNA TGCGCCAGCAGCTTGAGACTAGCGGTACTATCCTACAATGAGCAGTTCTTC.

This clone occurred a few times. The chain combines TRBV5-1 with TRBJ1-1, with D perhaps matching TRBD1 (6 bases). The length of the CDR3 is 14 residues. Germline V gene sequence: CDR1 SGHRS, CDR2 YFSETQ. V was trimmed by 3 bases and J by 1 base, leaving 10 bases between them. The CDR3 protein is CASSSLGQNTEAFF. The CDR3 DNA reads TGCGCCAGCAGCTCGCTGGGACAGAACACTGAAGCTTTCTTT.

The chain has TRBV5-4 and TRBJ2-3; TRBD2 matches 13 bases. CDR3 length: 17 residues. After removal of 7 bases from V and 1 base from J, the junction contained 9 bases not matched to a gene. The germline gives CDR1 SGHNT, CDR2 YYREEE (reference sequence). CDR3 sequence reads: CASSRTSGSGGTDTQYF. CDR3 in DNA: TGTGCCAGCTCCCGGACTAGCGGGAGCGGGGGCACAGATACGCAGTATTTT.

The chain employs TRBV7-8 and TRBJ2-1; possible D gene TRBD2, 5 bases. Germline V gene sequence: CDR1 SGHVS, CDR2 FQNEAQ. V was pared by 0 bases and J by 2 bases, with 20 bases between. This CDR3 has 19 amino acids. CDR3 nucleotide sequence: TGTGCCAGCAGCTTAGCCGAGGGCAGGACTGAATTACCCTACAATGAGCAGTTCTTC. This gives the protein CASSLAEGRTELPYNEQFF.

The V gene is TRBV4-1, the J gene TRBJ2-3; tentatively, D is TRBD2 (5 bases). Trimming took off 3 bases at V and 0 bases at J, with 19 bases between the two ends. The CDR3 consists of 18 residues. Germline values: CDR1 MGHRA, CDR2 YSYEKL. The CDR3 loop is CASSHPPRAGRSTDTQYF. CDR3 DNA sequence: TGCGCCAGCAGCCATCCCCCGAGGGCAGGTCGTAGCACAGATACGCAGTATTTT.

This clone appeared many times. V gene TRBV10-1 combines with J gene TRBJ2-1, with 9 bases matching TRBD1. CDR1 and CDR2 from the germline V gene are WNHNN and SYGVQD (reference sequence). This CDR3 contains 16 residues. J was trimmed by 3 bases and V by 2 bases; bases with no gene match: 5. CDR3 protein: CASSEKQGANYNEQFF. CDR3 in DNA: TGCGCCAGCAGTGAGAAACAGGGGGCTAACTACAATGAGCAGTTCTTC.

CDR3 residues: CASSVGQPRDEQFF. CDR3 coding DNA: TGTGCCAGCAGCGTAGGACAGCCCAGAGATGAGCAGTTCTTC. J is TRBJ2-1 and V is TRBV9; D is perhaps TRBD1 (5 bases). The length of the CDR3 is 14 residues. Germline CDR1 SGDLS, CDR2 YYNGEE. V gave up 0 bases and J gave up 8 bases, with 12 bases separating them.

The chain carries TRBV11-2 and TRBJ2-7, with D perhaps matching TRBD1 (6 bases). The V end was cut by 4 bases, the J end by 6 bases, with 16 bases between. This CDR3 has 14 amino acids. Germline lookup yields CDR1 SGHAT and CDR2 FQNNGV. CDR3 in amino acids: CASSSTRGPVEQYF. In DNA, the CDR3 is TGTGCCAGCAGCTCGACCAGGGGTCCCGTCGAGCAGTACTTC.

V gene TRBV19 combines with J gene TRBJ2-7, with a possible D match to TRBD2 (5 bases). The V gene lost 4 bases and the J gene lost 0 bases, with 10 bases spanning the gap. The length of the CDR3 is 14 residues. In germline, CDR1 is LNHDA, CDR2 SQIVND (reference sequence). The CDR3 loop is CASSKAVTSYEQYF. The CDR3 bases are TGTGCCAGTAGTAAAGCGGTGACCTCCTACGAGCAGTACTTC.